One and the same sample provided the 8 T cell receptor beta chains below, sequenced in a study of OX40 agonist ivuxolimab in advanced cancers. TCRdb keeps only in-frame clones here, not all; method: immunoSEQ multiplex PCR. This repertoire shows around 80,000 clones, 84% found once; its top ten account for 2.5% to 3%. The input for sequencing was CD4+ or CD8+ T cells sorted from blood, taken in a trial of the OX40 agonist ivuxolimab. These receptors were obtained from an adult with an advanced solid tumor such as melanoma, head and neck, liver or kidney cancer.

The chain carries TRBV20-1 and TRBJ2-1; D uncertain. The CDR3 runs 10 residues. V was shortened by 3 bases and J by 9 bases, with 6 bases between the two germline ends. In germline, CDR1 is DFQATT, CDR2 SNEGSKA (reference sequence). CDR3: CSARNGEQFF. CDR3 coding DNA: TGCAGTGCTAGGAACGGTGAGCAGTTCTTC.

This chain uses TRBV30 with TRBJ1-6, with a possible D match to TRBD1 (6 bases). The CDR3 covers 12 residues. The germline V gene has CDR1 GTSNPN and CDR2 SVGIG (reference sequence). The V end was cut by 6 bases, the J end by 5 bases, with 8 bases between. The CDR3 reads CACGQNNSPLHF. CDR3 coding DNA: TGTGCCTGTGGACAGAATAATTCACCCCTCCACTTT.

The chain recombines TRBV28 with TRBJ2-7; D gene uncertain. Germline loops: CDR1 MDHEN, CDR2 SYDVKM. V was cut by 7 bases and J by 0 bases, with 13 bases left in between. The CDR3 is 14 amino acids. Here the CDR3 DNA reads TGTGCCAGCACCCAAGGAACAGCCTCCTACGAGCAGTACGTC. As protein: CASTQGTASYEQYV.

The rearrangement uses TRBV9 and TRBJ2-1; D ambiguous. CDR1 and CDR2 (germline): SGDLS, YYNGEE. CDR3 length: 13 residues. Trimming took 0 bases from V and 5 from J, leaving 6 bases between them. This CDR3 reads CASSVAAHNEQFF. CDR3 DNA: TGTGCCAGCAGCGTAGCGGCACACAATGAGCAGTTCTTC. The whole variable domain, remainder taken from reference TRBV9 and TRBJ2-1, is DSGVTQTPKHLITATGQRVTLRCSPRSGDLSVYWYQQSLDQGLQFLIQYYNGEERAKGNILERFSAQQFPDLHSELNLSSLELGDSALYFCASSVAAHNEQFFGPGTRLTVL.

This chain joins TRBV19 and TRBJ2-7, with D possibly being TRBD1 (6 bases). Germline loops: CDR1 LNHDA, CDR2 SQIVND (reference sequence). V was cut by 9 bases and J by 4 bases, with 22 bases left in between. The CDR3 consists of 15 residues. CDR3 region: CARGAVGNSSYEQYF. CDR3 nucleotides: TGTGCCAGGGGGGCAGTGGGCAATTCCTCTTACGAGCAGTACTTC.

V is TRBV29-1 and J is TRBJ2-7; no firm D call. The germline V gene has CDR1 SQVTM and CDR2 ANQGSEA. V was cut by 1 base and J by 4 bases, with 14 bases left in between. CDR3 length: 14 residues. The CDR3 coding sequence is TGCAGCGTTGAAGTTAGGGATCGTGGGTACGAGCAGTACTTC. As protein: CSVEVRDRGYEQYF.

V usage is TRBV18 and J usage is TRBJ1-3; D is unclear. CDR1 is KGHSH, CDR2 LQKENI, per germline. The V end was cut by 0 bases, the J end by 4 bases, with 4 bases between. The CDR3 has 13 amino acids. The CDR3 bases are TGTGCCAGCTCACCACCGAACGGAAACACCATATATTTT. Residues: CASSPPNGNTIYF.

The genes are TRBV7-6 and TRBJ2-5, with 9 positions matching TRBD1. V was clipped by 4 bases and J by 5 bases; unmatched bases: 2. Germline CDR1 is SGHVS and CDR2 is FNYEAQ. This CDR3 has 13 residues. CDR3 DNA: TGTGCCAGCAGCTACAGGGGGCAGGAGACCCAGTACTTC. It codes for CASSYRGQETQYF.